These T cell receptor beta chains were read from a single sample in a study of cytomegalovirus exposure and HLA in healthy donors. Produced via immunoSEQ multiplex PCR; TCRdb's table is partial and in-frame only. The top ten hold approximately 0.49% of the sample, which has about 250,000 clones, around 80% seen once. The sample taken for sequencing was PBMCs. All receptors derive from a boy aged 5-17 years in good health and CMV-seronegative. The CDR3 runs from the conserved cysteine through the conserved F or W. D genes are given only for firm matches. Where a row states a size, it is once, few, many or the class of an expanded clone; other rows omit it.

j_call d_call v_call clone_size cdr3_nt cdr3_aa
TRBJ2-7 TRBD1 TRBV7-9 NA TGTGCCAGCAGCTTACCCTCCTCCGGGACAGGGGGCGAAGAGCAGTACTTC CASSLPSSGTGGEEQYF
TRBJ1-1 TRBD1 TRBV13 NA TGTGCCAGCAGCTTCCCACAGGGGGACACTGAAGCTTTCTTT CASSFPQGDTEAFF
TRBJ2-7 NA TRBV6-5 few TGTGCCAGCAGTTACCGACAGGACTCGTACGAGCAGTACTTC CASSYRQDSYEQYF
TRBJ2-1 TRBD2 TRBV5-1 NA TGCGCCAGCAGCTTGGCCGGCGGGGGGAACAATGAGCAGTTCTTC CASSLAGGGNNEQFF
TRBJ2-3 NA TRBV7-6 NA TGTGCCAGCAGCCGACTAGGAAACACAGATACGCAGTATTTT CASSRLGNTDTQYF
TRBJ1-3 NA TRBV11-2 NA TGTGCCAGCAGCGCCAGCAGGGGACACCCCTCTGGAAACACCATATATTTT CASSASRGHPSGNTIYF
TRBJ2-7 NA TRBV28 NA TGTGCCAGCTCCTCCGGGATGAACTACGAGCAGTACTTC CASSSGMNYEQYF
TRBJ2-3 NA TRBV7-9 NA TGTGCCAGCAGCTTAGGACTCGAGGCAGATACGCAGTATTTT CASSLGLEADTQYF
TRBJ2-1 TRBD1 TRBV9 NA TGTGCCAGCAGCGCCGTTCCAGGGGGCTCCTACAATGAGCAGTTCTTC CASSAVPGGSYNEQFF
TRBJ2-1 TRBD2 TRBV19 NA TGTGCCAGTAGTCCCCGGCTAGCGGGAGACTACAATGAGCAGTTCTTC CASSPRLAGDYNEQFF
TRBJ1-5 NA TRBV27 NA TGTGCCAGCAGTCCATCCTCAGGTTTTATATTGCAGCCCCAGCATTTT CASSPSSGFILQPQHF
TRBJ2-3 TRBD2 TRBV11-3 NA TGTGCCAGCAGCCCAATACTCGGACTAGATTCCGATACGCAGTATTTT CASSPILGLDSDTQYF
TRBJ2-5 NA TRBV15 once TGTGCCACCAGCAGAGGGAGTCAGACCCAGTACTTC CATSRGSQTQYF
TRBJ2-7 TRBD1 TRBV11-3 NA TGTGCCAGCAGCCGTTCTTTACGGGACAGGGGTGGTCGCGAGCAGTACTTC CASSRSLRDRGGREQYF
TRBJ1-2 TRBD1 TRBV5-4 NA TGTGCCAGCAGCTTGGCCGTCAGGGGGCAAGGCGGCTACACCTTC CASSLAVRGQGGYTF
TRBJ2-5 NA TRBV5-6 NA TGTGCCAGCAGCGCAGACTCGCGCCAAGAGACCCAGTACTTC CASSADSRQETQYF
TRBJ2-7 TRBD2 TRBV7-9 NA TGTGCCAGCAGCTTAGTCTTGTGGACTAGCGGGGACTACGAGCAGTACTTC CASSLVLWTSGDYEQYF
TRBJ2-7 TRBD2 TRBV4-2 NA TGTGCCAGCGGAAAAGCGGGAGTCGGGAACGAGCAGTACTTC CASGKAGVGNEQYF
TRBJ1-5 TRBD1 TRBV5-1 NA TGCGCCAGCAGCCCGGACGGACAGGGGTATCAGCCCCAGCATTTT CASSPDGQGYQPQHF
TRBJ1-4 NA TRBV11-2 NA TGTGCCAGCAGCCCGAGTGCAACTAATGAAAAACTGTTTTTT CASSPSATNEKLFF
TRBJ1-2 NA TRBV9 few TGTGCCAGCAGCGCACAGGGTCCTAACTATGGCTACACCTTC CASSAQGPNYGYTF
TRBJ1-5 NA TRBV28 NA TGTGCCAGCACCCCGGACGGGGATCAGCCCCAGCATTTT CASTPDGDQPQHF
TRBJ2-7 TRBD2 TRBV27 NA TGTGCCAGCAGTTTAGCTAGCGGGGGGGTCTACTACGAGCAGTACTTC CASSLASGGVYYEQYF
TRBJ2-3 NA TRBV29-1 once TGCAGCGCCCCAAGGTCTACTGGAGGGAGGCAGTATTTT CSAPRSTGGRQYF
TRBJ1-1 NA TRBV30 NA TGTGCCTGGAGTGTAGGGGTCGGGACTGAAGCTTTCTTT CAWSVGVGTEAFF
TRBJ1-1 NA TRBV18 NA TGTGCCAGCTCACCAAGTCGTTCGGCAGGGGCGGTTGAAGCTTTCTTT CASSPSRSAGAVEAFF
TRBJ2-1 TRBD2 TRBV13 once TGTGCCAGCAGCTTCCTAGCGGGGATTAATGAGCAGTTCTTC CASSFLAGINEQFF
TRBJ1-1 NA TRBV7-8 NA TGTGCCAGCAGCTTAGTGGGCAGGGTGAACACTGAAGCTTTCTTT CASSLVGRVNTEAFF
TRBJ1-1 NA TRBV7-3 NA TGTGCCAGCACCTTGGGGGGGGACACTGAAGCTTTCTTT CASTLGGDTEAFF
TRBJ1-1 NA TRBV6-4 NA TGTGCCAGCAGTACAGACGGTTACACTGAAGCTTTCTTT CASSTDGYTEAFF
TRBJ1-2 NA TRBV7-8 few TGTGCCAGCAGCTCCCGCGGACAGATAAACTATGGCTACACCTTC CASSSRGQINYGYTF
TRBJ1-1 NA TRBV11-2 NA TGTGCCAGCAGCTTAGAGTACCAGGGCACTGAAGCTTTCTTT CASSLEYQGTEAFF
TRBJ2-1 NA TRBV1 NA TGCACCAGCAGCCGGACAGGGCGGGTTACTTGGATATACAATGAGCAGTTCTTC CTSSRTGRVTWIYNEQFF
TRBJ2-5 TRBD1 TRBV18 NA TGTGCCAGCTCCCGGACAGGACAAGAGACCCAGTACTTC CASSRTGQETQYF
TRBJ2-7 TRBD2 TRBV30 NA TGTGCCTGGAGCACCTTATGGACTAGCGGGAAAAGAACCTACGAGCAGTACTTC CAWSTLWTSGKRTYEQYF
TRBJ2-1 NA TRBV7-2 NA TGTGCCAGCAGCTCCCCTAGGAATGAGCAGTTCTTC CASSSPRNEQFF
TRBJ1-6 NA TRBV7-2 NA TGTGCCAGCAGCTTAGGCAGGCGAAGCTCCTATAATTCACCCCTCCACTTT CASSLGRRSSYNSPLHF